The source of this T cell receptor (beta chain) is a study of blood T cells in healthy people across ages. Per sample, extraction of total RNA gave at least 5.5 micrograms in every case. The CDR3 extends over 15 amino acids. After removal of 3 bases from V and 5 bases from J, the junction contained 6 bases not matched to a gene. CDR1 is SGHNT, CDR2 YENEEA, per germline. General study results and limits: Strongly correlated with naive T cell percentage was TCR beta diversity. There were more naive CD4+ cells and higher diversity in long-lived donors than in aged donors. Measured against age, TCR beta diversity per million T cells decreased in a roughly linear manner.

This clonotype has a handful of counts. The antigen remains unidentified. The second PCR ran about 6 to 12 cycles with a sample-barcoded 5' primer and J-beta primers. TCRdb analysed the 5' RACE reads with MiXCR anew, one entry per CDR3 protein. The table lists 800,000 or so distinct CDR3 sequences, 35% to 50% of them singletons, with 18% in the top ten. The chain is built from TRBV11-3 and TRBJ2-1; 8 nucleotides line up with TRBD2. The receptor's source is a man aged 80 or over in good health. What was sequenced was blood. The CDR3 region is CASSLAGGGHNEQFF. The CDR3 DNA reads TGTGCCAGCAGCTTGGCGGGGGGTGGACACAATGAGCAGTTCTTC.